This T cell receptor (beta chain) was identified in a study of blood T cell repertoires in COVID-19. Study as a whole: Samples of COVID-19 (acute and convalescent) were obtained from the United States, Italy and Spain. Sources were T cells, B-cell-depleted T cells, or PBMCs; the material itself was cDNA or gDNA.

This clone was counted between two and nine times. The V and J ends lost 7 bases and 2 bases, in that order; junction bases with no gene match: 4. The CDR3 contains 14 residues. Per germline, CDR1 SGHRS and CDR2 YFSETQ. In the source study's methods: The assay estimated nucleated cells by amplifying reference gene primers. The data were produced by immunoSEQ multiplex PCR, yet TCRdb's version contains in-frame clones alone and is incomplete. That table supplies the V and J calls and clone size; D and trimming were determined from the DNA. The sample yields 400,000 or so clones, around 87% seen once. V usage is TRBV5-1 and J usage is TRBJ2-3; 10 bases are shared with TRBD1. The sequence was obtained from a human donor in a cohort sampled during active COVID-19. Sample: peripheral blood. CDR3 sequence reads: CASAGTGDTDTQYF. DNA of the CDR3: TGCGCCAGCGCCGGGACAGGGGACACAGATACGCAGTATTTT.